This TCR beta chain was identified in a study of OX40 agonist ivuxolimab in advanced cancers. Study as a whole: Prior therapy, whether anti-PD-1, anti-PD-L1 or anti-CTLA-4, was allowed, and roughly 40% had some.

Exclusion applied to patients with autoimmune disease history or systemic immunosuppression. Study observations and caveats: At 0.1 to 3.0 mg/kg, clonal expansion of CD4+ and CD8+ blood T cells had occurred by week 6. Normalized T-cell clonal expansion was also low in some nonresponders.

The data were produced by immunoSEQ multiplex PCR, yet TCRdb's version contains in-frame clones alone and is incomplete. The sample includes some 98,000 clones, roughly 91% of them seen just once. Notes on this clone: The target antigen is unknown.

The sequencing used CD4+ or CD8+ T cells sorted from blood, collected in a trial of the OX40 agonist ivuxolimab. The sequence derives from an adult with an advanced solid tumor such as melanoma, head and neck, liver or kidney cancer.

In DNA form, the CDR3 reads TGCGCCAGCAGCCCAAGGGGAGCGGGTGACTATGGCTACACCTTC. Residues: CASSPRGAGDYGYTF. V usage is TRBV4-3 and J usage is TRBJ1-2; a possible D gene is TRBD1 (5 bases). The CDR3 totals 15 residues. Trimming cost V 4 bases and J 3 bases, with 15 bases left between them. Germline CDR1 is LGHNA and CDR2 is YSLEER.